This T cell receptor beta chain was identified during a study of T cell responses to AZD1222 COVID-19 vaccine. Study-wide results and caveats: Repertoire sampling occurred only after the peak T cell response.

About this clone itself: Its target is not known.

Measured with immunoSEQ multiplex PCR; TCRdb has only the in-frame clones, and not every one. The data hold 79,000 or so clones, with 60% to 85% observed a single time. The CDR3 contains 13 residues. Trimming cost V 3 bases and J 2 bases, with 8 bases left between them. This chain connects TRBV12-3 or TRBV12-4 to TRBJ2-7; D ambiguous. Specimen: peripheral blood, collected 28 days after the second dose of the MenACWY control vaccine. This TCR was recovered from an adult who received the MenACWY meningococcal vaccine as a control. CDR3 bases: TGTGCCAGCAGTTTTCAGTTAACCTACGAGCAGTACTTC. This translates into CASSFQLTYEQYF.